This is a list of T cell receptor beta chains from one sample in a study of blood T cell repertoires in COVID-19. Sequencing was performed with immunoSEQ multiplex PCR; in TCRdb, only in-frame clones are kept and a portion is missing. The sample records roughly 150,000 clones, 70% to 90% being singletons. The sample was peripheral blood. The receptor source for this set is a human donor in a cohort sampled during active COVID-19. The CDR3 runs from the conserved cysteine through the conserved F or W. A D gene is named only where the DNA matches it firmly. A row's size may be missing; if present it is once, few, many or a size class.

TRBV29-1	NA	NA	TRBJ1-2	15	TGCAGCGTTGACCCGGTTTTTGACTTAAACTATGGCTACACCTTC	CSVDPVFDLNYGYTF
TRBV28	few	NA	TRBJ1-5	14	TGTGCCAGCAGTTTAACAGGGTTCAATCAGCCCCAGCATTTT	CASSLTGFNQPQHF
TRBV11-3	NA	NA	TRBJ1-2	13	TGTGCCAGCAGCTTACAGGGCGGCTATGGCTACACCTTC	CASSLQGGYGYTF
TRBV5-1	NA	TRBD2	TRBJ2-5	18	TGCGCCAGCAGCTTGTTGGTTTTGAGCGGGAGGACTCAAGAGACCCAGTACTTC	CASSLLVLSGRTQETQYF
TRBV10-1	NA	TRBD1	TRBJ2-3	16	TGCGCCAGCAGTGAATCCCGGACAGGGGTGGGAGATACGCAGTATTTT	CASSESRTGVGDTQYF
TRBV10-3	once	TRBD2	TRBJ2-1	17	TGTGCCATCAGTGGGACTAGCGGGAGGGCCCCCTACAATGAGCAGTTCTTC	CAISGTSGRAPYNEQFF
TRBV4-1	NA	TRBD2	TRBJ2-1	16	TGCGCCAGCAGCCTAGTTAGCGGGGGGGCCCACAATGAGCAGTTCTTC	CASSLVSGGAHNEQFF
TRBV11-2	once	NA	TRBJ2-1	18	TGTGCCAGCAGCTTAGAAATAGAGAGCGCAACCGTCTACAATGAGCAGTTCTTC	CASSLEIESATVYNEQFF
TRBV28	NA	NA	TRBJ2-6	13	TGTGGCAGCCTCAGGGTTGGGGCCAACGTCCTGACTTTC	CGSLRVGANVLTF
TRBV18	once	NA	TRBJ2-7	13	TGTGCCAGCTCTCCGGGAGATCGGTACGAGCAGTACTTC	CASSPGDRYEQYF
TRBV7-2	NA	TRBD1	TRBJ2-7	17	TGTGCCAGCAGCTTAGTCGGACAGGGTGGAGCATGGTACGAGCAGTACTTC	CASSLVGQGGAWYEQYF
TRBV7-8	NA	TRBD2	TRBJ2-2	21	TGTGCCAGCAGCTTTTCACTATCATTCGGACTAGCGGGAGGAAACACCGGGGAGCTGTTTTTT	CASSFSLSFGLAGGNTGELFF
TRBV5-1	NA	NA	TRBJ1-5	14	TGCGCCAGCAGCGCCTCGGGGGGCAATCAGCCCCAGCATTTT	CASSASGGNQPQHF
TRBV9	NA	NA	TRBJ1-2	12	TGTGCCAGCAGCGCTCAGGGGTGGGGCTACACCTTC	CASSAQGWGYTF
TRBV6-5	NA	TRBD1	TRBJ1-1	13	TGTGCCAGCATTTACAGGGGTGCCACTGAAGCTTTCTTT	CASIYRGATEAFF
TRBV11-3	NA	NA	TRBJ2-3	17	TGTGCCAGCAGCTCGTGGGGTGGCGGGGCTGAGGAAGATACGCAGTATTTT	CASSSWGGGAEEDTQYF
TRBV5-1	NA	NA	TRBJ1-1	16	TGCGCCAGCAGCTTGGGGCCAGGGCTTAGTGGGACTGAAGCTTTCTTT	CASSLGPGLSGTEAFF
TRBV4-2	NA	TRBD1	TRBJ1-5	18	TGTGCCAGCAGCCAAGATCTCCGCAGGGGGTTAAGCAATCAGCCCCAGCATTTT	CASSQDLRRGLSNQPQHF
TRBV7-9	NA	TRBD2	TRBJ2-5	17	TGTGCCAGCAGCTTAGCCGGACTAGCGGGGGTACAAGAGACCCAGTACTTC	CASSLAGLAGVQETQYF
TRBV9	NA	TRBD2	TRBJ2-1	19	TGTGCCAGCAGCGTAGCAAGCGGGAGATCGGCAACTGTCTACAATGAGCAGTTCTTC	CASSVASGRSATVYNEQFF
TRBV20-1	NA	TRBD1	TRBJ2-7	15	TGCAGTGCTAGTGCTTGGGACAGACAATCCCACGAGCAGTACTTC	CSASAWDRQSHEQYF
TRBV5-1	NA	TRBD1	TRBJ1-2	16	TGCGCCAGCAGCGGAACCGGGACAGCAACTAACTATGGCTACACCTTC	CASSGTGTATNYGYTF
TRBV5-1	NA	TRBD1	TRBJ1-6	17	TGCGCCAGCAGCTTGGACCCGGGACAGGGCATTAATTCACCCCTCCACTTT	CASSLDPGQGINSPLHF
TRBV6-2/TRBV6-3	NA	NA	TRBJ2-7	13	TGTGCCAGCAGTTTCGGGGATCTGTACGAGCAGTACTTC	CASSFGDLYEQYF
TRBV29-1	NA	NA	TRBJ2-1	16	TGCAGCGTTGAAGGGGGGAGGACCCAATCCTACAATGAGCAGTTCTTC	CSVEGGRTQSYNEQFF
TRBV6-5	NA	NA	TRBJ1-1	13	TGTGCCAGCAGTTTAGGGGAGGAGACTGAAGCTTTCTTT	CASSLGEETEAFF
TRBV6-7	NA	TRBD1	TRBJ1-1	16	TGTGCCAGCAGTTATGACCTCTTGACAGGGTGGACTGAAGCTTTCTTT	CASSYDLLTGWTEAFF
TRBV19	NA	TRBD1	TRBJ2-1	13	TGTGCCAGTAGTATGGGACAGGGGGATGAGCAGTTCTTC	CASSMGQGDEQFF
TRBV7-8	NA	TRBD1	TRBJ1-2	15	TGTGCCAGCAGCTCCCAACAGGGGGCTAACTATGGCTACACCTTC	CASSSQQGANYGYTF
TRBV6-5	NA	NA	TRBJ1-1	16	TGTGCCAGCAGTTATTCGACAGATTCGATGAACACTGAAGCTTTCTTT	CASSYSTDSMNTEAFF
TRBV19	NA	TRBD2	TRBJ2-3	13	TGTGCCAGTAGTATCACTAGCGGAGATACGCAGTATTTT	CASSITSGDTQYF
TRBV3-1/TRBV3-2	NA	NA	TRBJ2-7	15	TGTGCCAGCAGCCAAGGGGCAGGAGGGGGGGACGAGCAGTACTTC	CASSQGAGGGDEQYF
TRBV5-1	NA	TRBD2	TRBJ2-1	16	TGCGCCAGCAGCCCGGGACTAGCGGGAGGAAATAATGAGCAGTTCTTC	CASSPGLAGGNNEQFF
TRBV4-1	NA	TRBD2	TRBJ2-3	17	TGCGCCAGCAGCCTTCTGGGGGGTAGCGGGAGTGTAGATACGCAGTATTTT	CASSLLGGSGSVDTQYF
TRBV6-9	NA	NA	TRBJ1-2	12	TGTGCCAGCGAGACAGAGAACTATGGCTACACCTTC	CASETENYGYTF
TRBV5-1	NA	TRBD2	TRBJ2-1	15	TGCGCCAGCAGCCCGACTAGCGGGAGGAACAATGAGCAGTTCTTC	CASSPTSGRNNEQFF
TRBV28	NA	TRBD2	TRBJ2-2	17	TGTGCCAGCAGCCCGGCCACTAGCGGGCAAAACACCGGGGAGCTGTTTTTT	CASSPATSGQNTGELFF
TRBV18	once	NA	TRBJ1-4	15	TGTGCCAGCTCACGGTCAGCTAGCCTCTTTGAAAAACTGTTTTTT	CASSRSASLFEKLFF
TRBV19	NA	TRBD2	TRBJ2-1	18	TGTGCCAGTAGTGACCGTGTACCGGGACTAGCAGGTTTTGCTGAGCAGTTCTTC	CASSDRVPGLAGFAEQFF
TRBV27	once	TRBD1	TRBJ1-2	15	TGTGCCAGCAGTGCCCAGGACAGGGGGCCGGGGGGCTACACCTTC	CASSAQDRGPGGYTF
TRBV9	NA	TRBD1	TRBJ1-1	14	TGTGCCAGCAGCCGCGGGACAGGGGTAACTGAAGCTTTCTTT	CASSRGTGVTEAFF
TRBV12-3/TRBV12-4	once	NA	TRBJ2-5	13	TGTGCCAGCACCCTACCCCCTTTGGAGACCCAGTACTTC	CASTLPPLETQYF
TRBV30	NA	TRBD1	TRBJ1-1	14	TGTGCCTGGAGCGACAGGGGGAGGAACACTGAAGCTTTCTTT	CAWSDRGRNTEAFF